The 17 T cell receptor beta chains given below trace back to one sample, sequenced in a study of cytomegalovirus exposure and HLA in healthy donors. 13 Jbeta primers and 60 Vbeta primers were used for the PCR. Method: immunoSEQ multiplex PCR; TCRdb's copy keeps in-frame clones and lacks some. The data show about 130,000 clones, about 80% seen once. The sequenced sample was PBMCs. These receptors were taken from a girl aged 2 to 9 in good health and CMV-seronegative.

This chain links TRBV27 with TRBJ2-1; TRBD2 matches 7 bases. This CDR3 spans 15 amino acids. J gave up 3 bases and V 5 bases, and 7 bases lay outside the gene matches. CDR1 and CDR2 from the germline V gene are MNHEY and SMNVEV (reference sequence). The CDR3 reads CASSPDLADYNEQFF. The CDR3 DNA sequence: TGTGCCAGCAGTCCGGATCTAGCGGACTACAATGAGCAGTTCTTC.

This chain uses TRBV6-4 with TRBJ2-7, with 8 bases that match TRBD1. Germline V CDR1 and CDR2: MRHNA, SNTAGT. After removal of 4 bases from V and 1 base from J, the junction contained 6 bases not matched to a gene. This CDR3 is 15 amino acids long. CDR3 sequence reads: CASSAKQGESYEQYF. The CDR3 region has the DNA TGTGCCAGCAGTGCAAAACAGGGGGAATCCTACGAGCAGTACTTC.

The chain carries TRBV7-8 and TRBJ2-5, with a tentative D call TRBD1 (6 bases). The DNA end is more similar to TRBJ2-7, so the J call may be wrong. The CDR3 length is 14 residues. The germline CDR1 and CDR2 sequences are SGHVS and FQNEAQ. This CDR3 reads CANRRQDKFPEQYF. CDR3 sequence (DNA): TGTGCCAACCGACGACAGGACAAGTTCCCCGAGCAGTACTTC.

This chain links TRBV7-2 with TRBJ1-1; tentatively, D is TRBD1 (5 bases). Between the trimmed V and J ends, which lost 2 bases and 1 base, there was a span of 11 bases. The CDR3 has 15 residues. Germline V gene data show CDR1 as SGHTA and CDR2 as FQGNSA. The CDR3: CASSLYVGANTEAFF. CDR3 DNA sequence: TGTGCCAGCAGCTTATACGTTGGGGCGAACACTGAAGCTTTCTTT.

The V call is TRBV7-2, the J call TRBJ1-2; D is undetermined. The germline V and J ends were trimmed by 1 base and 0 bases, with 3 bases remaining between them. CDR3 length: 13 residues. Germline values: CDR1 SGHTA, CDR2 FQGNSA. The CDR3 DNA sequence: TGTGCCAGCAGCTTAGGCGCTAACTATGGCTACACCTTC. Protein sequence: CASSLGANYGYTF.

The chain couples TRBV10-3 to TRBJ1-2, with TRBD1 matching over 8 bases. Germline V gene data show CDR1 as ENHRY and CDR2 as SYGVKD. V lost 11 bases and J lost 5; bases outside the gene matches: 16. The CDR3 consists of 15 residues. DNA for the CDR3: TGTGCCTCCGAATCCGGGACAGGCGTGAGGTATGGCTACACCTTC. Protein sequence: CASESGTGVRYGYTF.

The V and J genes are TRBV6-6 and TRBJ1-2; D is perhaps TRBD1 (6 bases). Trimming removed 5 bases at V and 8 bases at J, with 15 bases between. Per the germline V gene, CDR1 is MNHNY and CDR2 is SVGAGI (reference sequence). This CDR3 is built from 13 residues. CDR3 residues: CASSPAGAEGYTF. As DNA, the CDR3 is TGTGCCAGCAGTCCCGCAGGGGCTGAGGGCTACACCTTC.

J is TRBJ2-3 and V is TRBV27; D unresolved. Germline CDR1 MNHEY, CDR2 SMNVEV (reference sequence). V was trimmed by 3 bases and J by 6 bases, leaving 4 bases between them. This CDR3 is built from 11 residues. CDR3 sequence (DNA): TGTGCCAGCAGTTTCTCTGATACGCAGTATTTT. It specifies CASSFSDTQYF.

The J gene is TRBJ2-5, the V gene TRBV4-1; 8 bases are a match to TRBD1. The CDR3 is made up of 15 amino acids. Per germline, CDR1 MGHRA and CDR2 YSYEKL. V shed 4 bases, J shed 2 bases, and the junction held 6 bases outside the gene matches. DNA of the CDR3: TGCGCCAGCAGCCCTTCCGGGACAGGACAAGAGACCCAGTACTTC. Residues: CASSPSGTGQETQYF.

J is TRBJ2-7 and V is TRBV5-1; D perhaps matches TRBD1 (6 bases). The CDR3 length is 11 residues. In germline, CDR1 is SGHRS, CDR2 YFSETQ. The germline V and J ends were trimmed by 4 bases and 7 bases, with 9 bases remaining between them. CDR3 in DNA: TGCGCCAGCAGCGTACAGGGTGAGCAGTACTTC. Its translation: CASSVQGEQYF.

The CDR3 DNA follows: TGCGCCAGCAGCCAAGCCCCGGGACTAGCGGGAGTAACTGAGCAGTTCTTC. It yields the protein CASSQAPGLAGVTEQFF. The gene calls are TRBV4-1 and TRBJ2-1, with TRBD2 matching over 14 bases. The CDR3 runs 17 residues. J was trimmed by 9 bases and V by 1 base; bases with no gene match: 8. The germline V gene encodes CDR1 MGHRA and CDR2 YSYEKL.

This chain uses TRBV5-5 with TRBJ2-1, with TRBD2 as a possible D gene (6 bases). The germline CDR1 and CDR2 sequences are SGHKS and YYEKEE (reference sequence). Trimming cost V 0 bases and J 6 bases, with 16 bases left between them. The CDR3 is 16 amino acids. Here the CDR3 DNA reads TGTGCCAGCAGCTTGGGGGTCGGGGGAAGGGTCAATGAGCAGTTCTTC. Translating it yields CASSLGVGGRVNEQFF.

The chain recombines TRBV27 with TRBJ1-1; the D gene is possibly TRBD1 (5 bases). CDR3 length: 16 residues. Germline lookup yields CDR1 MNHEY and CDR2 SMNVEV (reference sequence). Trimming took 1 base from V and 1 from J, leaving 13 bases between them. This CDR3 is CASSLYDGGPNTEAFF. The CDR3 DNA sequence: TGTGCCAGCAGTTTATATGACGGGGGTCCGAACACTGAAGCTTTCTTT.

The chain recombines TRBV29-1 with TRBJ1-5; the match to TRBD1 covers 9 bases. The CDR3 runs 13 residues. Germline assignment: CDR1 SQVTM and CDR2 ANQGSEA. Trimming removed 6 bases from V and 6 bases from J; junction bases left unmatched: 6. CDR3 bases: TGCAGCGTAAAAGACAGGGGGAGTCAGCCCCAGCATTTT. Its protein is CSVKDRGSQPQHF.

As to this clone: Other DNA sequences in the same sample also yield this CDR3. The chain is built from TRBV5-6 and TRBJ2-7; 7 nucleotides match TRBD2. The germline V gene encodes CDR1 SGHDT and CDR2 YYEEEE. This CDR3 spans 14 amino acids. The trim removed 2 bases at V and 0 bases at J, leaving 2 bases unmatched. The CDR3 DNA reads TGTGCCAGCAGCTTAGCGGGATCCTCCTACGAGCAGTACTTC. Translating it yields CASSLAGSSYEQYF.

The gene calls are TRBV4-1 and TRBJ2-3, with TRBD2 matching over 12 bases. The CDR3 spans 19 residues. Per germline, CDR1 MGHRA and CDR2 YSYEKL. The J segment lost 0 bases and the V segment lost 3 bases, leaving 10 bases of the junction unmatched. CDR3 amino acids: CASSHLLAGGPPSTDTQYF. CDR3 DNA: TGCGCCAGCAGCCACCTGCTAGCGGGAGGGCCTCCTAGCACAGATACGCAGTATTTT.

The rearrangement joins TRBV20-1 to TRBJ2-1, with 7 bases that match TRBD1. From germline, CDR1 is DFQATT and CDR2 SNEGSKA (reference sequence). CDR3 size: 11 residues. V gave up 0 bases and J gave up 13 bases; unmatched junction bases: 3. CDR3 region: CSAREGTVQFF. The CDR3 nucleotides read TGCAGTGCTAGAGAGGGGACAGTTCAGTTCTTC.